This T cell receptor beta chain was observed in a study of cytomegalovirus exposure and HLA in healthy donors listed by TCRdb under 2017. Some background on the complete study: According to a later analysis, the 120 or so validation repertoires were produced on the same platform as the roughly 600 repertoires of the first cohort. The study aimed to test whether signatures of past pathogen exposure could be identified by cataloging public T cell receptors. High-throughput TCR immunosequencing, statistical association of individual TCRs with disease status, and machine learning were combined to predict cytomegalovirus infection status. Besides the first cohort of around 700 subjects, a separate validation cohort made up of about 120 different subjects was used.

Donors formed part of the validation cohort, which comprised about 120 subjects and was distinct from the first cohort of 690 or so subjects. Broader findings and caveats from the paper: In vitro tests confirmed that a few of the cytomegalovirus-associated TCR beta chains recognize cytomegalovirus antigens. A later analysis had no HLA typing for the validation cohort, so co-occurrence there was scored across all 110 or so repertoires. According to the authors, the approach could potentially be generalized to other disease states and immunological phenotypes. The study listed 150 to 200 TCR beta chains as associated with cytomegalovirus. Subsequent analysis determined that TCRs grouped into clusters in the first cohort also showed a tendency toward co-occurrence across the 90 to 150 validation repertoires, and 85% to 95% of cluster scores exceeded 0. Most TCR sequences were seen in very few donors, while some public TCRs were found in many individuals. In both the original and validation cohorts, the classifier was reported to diagnose cytomegalovirus status with high specificity and sensitivity.

With respect to this clone: Which antigen it targets is not known. Base qualities were left out, and no much larger clone turns up one base away.

The CDR3 runs 14 residues from the cysteine to the phenylalanine. CDR3 DNA only is kept here, 42 bases in frame from base 1. The junction shows trimming of 3 bases on V and 5 bases on J, and the gene matches do not reach 4 bases of it. CDR1 and CDR2, looked up from the germline V gene, are SGHDT and YYEEEE. The library relied on the immunoSEQ multiplex PCR assay. From the authors' description of their analysis: A statistical classification framework was developed to diagnose cytomegalovirus status using the catalog of TCR beta chain sequences. In its TCRdb copy, this immuneACCESS table keeps in-frame sequences only and misses some clones. Where compared with another copy, unresolved V genes explain less than half of these, and the others have no known cause. V, J and clone size reflect that table, while D and trimming were determined from the DNA. For this sample there are 150,000 to 200,000 clones; around 86% appear just once. The ten largest make up more than 1.1% of the sample.

The sample comprised PBMCs. The receptor's source is a young woman in good health and CMV-seronegative. This sequence uses TRBV5-6 and TRBJ2-2, with 7 middle bases fitting TRBD2. The nucleotides read TGTGCCAGCAGCTATGGGACTATTACCGGGGAGCTGTTTTTT. This yields the protein CASSYGTITGELFF.